This T cell receptor (beta chain) emerged from a study of CD8 T cells in ankylosing spondylitis. Quantitative 5'-RACE with molecular barcodes generated TCR beta libraries. Using its own MiXCR run on the 5' RACE reads, TCRdb lists one record per CDR3 protein. Of some 120,000 distinct CDR3 sequences in the sample, roughly 6.6% were seen once. Overall study findings and caveats: Characteristic of ankylosing spondylitis blood, it appeared, was a TCR beta motif comprising fewer than 10 highly homologous variants. Disease-linked clones were reportedly significantly enriched in matched ankylosing spondylitis synovial fluid.

This clonotype was found many times. Its specificity is unknown. Material for sequencing was blood, either unsorted or a sorted T cell fraction (not recorded which). The TCR was taken from a male donor with ankylosing spondylitis or in good health (not recorded which).

DNA of the CDR3: TGCGCCAGCAGCTTTAAGGGACCGAACACCGGGGAGCTGTTTTTT. Protein: CASSFKGPNTGELFF. The genes are TRBV5-1 and TRBJ2-2; D is possibly TRBD1 or TRBD2 (5 bases each). Trimming removed 2 bases from V and 0 bases from J, with 8 bases in between. Germline-derived CDR1 and CDR2 are SGHRS and YFSETQ. CDR3 size: 15 residues.